Below, 10 T cell receptor beta chains from the same sample are listed, as sequenced in a study of CD8+CD57+ T cells in acquired aplastic anemia. Genomic DNA provided the template from which TCR beta VDJ and CDR3 profiles were obtained. TCRdb re-called the reads through MiXCR, storing one row per CDR3 protein. Here the sample spans around 430,000 distinct CDR3 sequences, about a third being singletons. Patients included in sequencing had previously demonstrated CD8+CD57+ cell expansion by flow cytometry. The sample consisted of sorted CD4+, CD8+, or CD8+CD57+ T cells (not recorded which) from PBMCs. Receptor source: a human donor with aplastic anemia.

This clonotype showed up just a few times. The chain has TRBV7-2 and TRBJ2-7, with 9 positions matching TRBD2. V trimming: 5 bases; J trimming: 3 bases; junction bases outside the gene matches: 8. Per the germline V gene, CDR1 is SGHTA and CDR2 is FQGNSA. The CDR3 extends over 15 amino acids. The CDR3 nucleotides are TGTGCCAGCAGCCTATTGGGGCGGGGGGGCTACGAGCAGTACTTC. This encodes CASSLLGRGGYEQYF.

This clonotype was seen only a few times. The chain couples TRBV12-3 or TRBV12-4 to TRBJ1-3, with D unresolved. Trimming took off 3 bases at V and 1 base at J, with 7 bases between the two ends. The length of the CDR3 is 14 residues. Written as DNA, the CDR3 is TGTGCCAGCAGTTTCCGGACGTCTGGAAACACCATATATTTT. It encodes CASSFRTSGNTIYF.

This clonotype was seen more than once but under ten times. V gene TRBV5-6 combines with J gene TRBJ2-7; 8 bases line up with TRBD2. With V trimmed by 1 base and J by 6 bases, 12 bases remained unmatched. The CDR3 has 16 residues. Germline loops: CDR1 SGHDT, CDR2 YYEEEE. The chain's CDR3 is CASSLYRRGETPEQYF. In DNA form, the CDR3 reads TGTGCCAGCAGCTTGTACAGGCGGGGGGAAACCCCCGAGCAGTACTTC.

The chain recombines TRBV10-3 with TRBJ1-1; D perhaps matches TRBD1 (5 bases). The CDR3 contains 14 residues. Germline V gene lookup returns CDR1 ENHRY and CDR2 SYGVKD. The V and J ends lost 9 bases and 0 bases respectively, with 14 bases between them. The CDR3 loop is CAINNPGLNTEAFF. CDR3 bases: TGTGCCATAAACAATCCGGGGCTGAACACTGAAGCTTTCTTT.

Of note for this clonotype: Germline is not matched at one junction end, which may reflect a read error. The V call is TRBV10-3, the J call TRBJ2-1; TRBD2 aligns across 8 bases. The CDR3 has 14 residues. Germline-derived CDR1 and CDR2 are ENHRY and SYGVKD. In DNA form, the CDR3 reads TGTGCCAGCAGTAAAACGGGAGGGTTAAATGAGCAGTTCTTC. Protein product: CASSKTGGLNEQFF.

This chain links TRBV2 with TRBJ2-1, with D maybe TRBD2 (7 bases). With 7 bases removed from V and 8 bases from J, the gap between germline ends came to 30 bases. Looked up from germline, CDR1 is SNHLY and CDR2 is FYNNEI. The CDR3 consists of 18 residues. In nucleotides, the CDR3 is TGTGCCAGCAACCCCCGGCGGGGGACACTGGGCCTGGGGTATGAGCAGTTCTTC. Translating it yields CASNPRRGTLGLGYEQFF.

At least ten counts were recorded for this clonotype. The genes are TRBV9 and TRBJ1-2; tentative D call: TRBD1 (6 bases). The ends were cut back, 3 bases at V and 4 bases at J, with 16 bases in the middle. This CDR3 comprises 15 residues. Germline assignment: CDR1 SGDLS and CDR2 YYNGEE. The CDR3 sequence: CASSGPQYRVYGYTF. The CDR3, as DNA: TGTGCCAGCAGCGGGCCTCAATACAGGGTCTATGGCTACACCTTC.

This clonotype was picked up a small number of times. The J gene is TRBJ1-5, the V gene TRBV20-1; D might be TRBD1 (5 bases). The CDR3 totals 15 residues. V was shortened by 6 bases and J by 0 bases, with 15 bases between the two germline ends. CDR1 and CDR2 from the germline V gene are DFQATT and SNEGSKA (reference sequence). CDR3 loop: CSALGGGVSNQPQHF. The DNA for the CDR3 is TGCAGTGCCCTGGGGGGAGGGGTTAGCAATCAGCCCCAGCATTTT.

The chain links TRBV29-1 to TRBJ2-2; unclear D gene. The germline CDR1 and CDR2 sequences are SQVTM and ANQGSEA. Trimming took off 6 bases at V and 3 bases at J, with 17 bases between the two ends. The CDR3 has 15 amino acids. DNA of the CDR3: TGCAGCGTATTTGGTGGATCCCTTTACACCGGGGAGCTGTTTTTT. Its protein product is CSVFGGSLYTGELFF.

This clonotype was counted ten times or more. V is TRBV2 and J is TRBJ2-2; 7 nucleotides match TRBD2. The V segment lost 6 bases and the J segment 0 bases; nucleotides outside the gene matches: 1. Germline lookup yields CDR1 SNHLY and CDR2 FYNNEI. This CDR3 is built from 14 residues. As DNA, the CDR3 is TGTGCCAGCAGAGGACTAGCGAACACCGGGGAGCTGTTTTTT. Translating gives CASRGLANTGELFF.